The T cell receptor beta chain under discussion was sequenced for a study of post-analysis software for immune sequencing data. Study results and limitations: Same-batch samples co-clustered strongly by F measure.

Libraries were made from TCR beta cDNA, and they carried unique molecular identifiers. TCRdb independently ran MiXCR on the PCR reads; one entry per CDR3 protein. The profile shows roughly 600,000 distinct CDR3 sequences, roughly 46% of them singletons. Notes on this clonotype: The antigen remains undetermined.

The sequenced material came from blood. The TCR was taken from a girl aged 5-17 years with multiple sclerosis.

Here the CDR3 DNA reads TGTGCCAGCAGCCAAGATATGGGCACCTACAATGAGCAGTTCTTC. Protein sequence: CASSQDMGTYNEQFF. V and J are TRBV4-2 and TRBJ2-1; no clear D. This CDR3 is 15 amino acids long. The germline gives CDR1 LGHNA, CDR2 YNFKEQ. The V gene lost 0 bases and the J gene lost 2 bases, with 8 bases spanning the gap.